This T cell receptor beta chain was profiled in a study of Graves' ophthalmopathy and Graves' hyperthyroidism (dated by TCRdb to 2016 to 2019). About the study as a whole: A patient counted as having stable hyperthyroidism if there was no progression to ophthalmopathy within 18 months of follow-up. TCR beta repertoire signatures were used to distinguish Graves' ophthalmopathy from Graves' hyperthyroidism and to predict progression to ophthalmopathy. An independent validation cohort was composed of fewer than 20 hyperthyroidism patients and more than 15 patients who later progressed from hyperthyroidism to ophthalmopathy. To explore V-J signatures distinguishing ophthalmopathy from hyperthyroidism, a discovery set of 100 patients (about 43 ophthalmopathy, some 55 stable hyperthyroidism) was enrolled. In total, approximately 130 blood samples were TCR-sequenced: around 42 ophthalmopathy, about 75 hyperthyroidism and about 17 hyperthyroidism-to-ophthalmopathy patients. In more than five hyperthyroidism patients, the T-cell repertoires found in thyroid tissue were compared with those found in blood. Following sampling, methimazole starting at 30 mg daily was administered to hyperthyroidism patients, and high-dose intravenous methylprednisolone was administered to ophthalmopathy patients. What the work shows at the level of the full study, not this receptor alone: Among expanded thyroid clonotypes with frequency above 0.001, most also showed up in blood, which suggests that blood repertoires may reflect the thyroid immune response. Ophthalmopathy was separated from stable hyperthyroidism by the 13-signature model with just under 90% sensitivity and 81% to 84% specificity in cross-validation and with 80%/75% in the test set. No statistical method was used to predetermine the sample size, and group allocation was not hidden from the investigators. In validation, the model predicted ophthalmopathy progression with about 70% sensitivity and 72.22% specificity; roughly eleven predicted patients were CT-confirmed with GO in a median of about 6.1 months.

The hyperthyroidism patients were 18 to 65 years old and newly diagnosed, with a disease duration of less than 2 months. Patients with other autoimmune diseases, uncontrolled infections, pregnancy or lactation were excluded. Clinical symptoms, serum thyroxine, TRAb, thyroid ultrasound and orbital computed tomography formed the basis of the diagnosis. Total RNA was extracted using Trizol reagent, and RNA quality was checked on an Agilent 2100 Bioanalyzer. V and J are truncated by 4 bases and 1 base respectively, leaving an intervening sequence of 13 bases. The CDR3 contains 15 residues, cysteine and phenylalanine counted. CDR3 DNA only is kept here, 45 bases in frame from base 1. The germline V gene encodes CDR1 MGHRA and CDR2 YSYEKL. As regards this clonotype: The target of this receptor is not known. Base qualities are not at hand, and no much larger clone is one base apart.

For repertoire sequencing, the TCR beta CDR3 regions were amplified from RNA transcripts. The first round of RT-PCR was done with HTBI primers and the Qiagen OneStep RT-PCR kit, and was followed by a second round of multiplex PCR, then size selection and purification. Libraries were sequenced on an Illumina HiSeq2000 using paired-end 100 bp reads. The authors processed their data as follows. SOAPnuke was used for read processing, and reads with adapters, uncalled bases, a mean Phred below 15, or no exact constant-primer or identifier match were discarded. COPE v1.2.5 was used to merge high-quality paired reads. Each unique nucleotide sequence was treated as a clonotype, and MiTCR v1.1 was used to align the clonotypes to the IMGT TRB V, D and J references. Only V-J combinations with frequency above 0.0001 were analysed, covering approximately 99% of repertoires. For each V-J combination, a TCR clonal expansion and chaos score was defined as the ratio of F50 clonal expansion to chaos observed in the TCRdist matrix. Features were reduced by Welch's t-statistics and random forest to some 13 V-J combinations, which fed a naive Bayes classifier. The similarity between thyroid and blood repertoires was quantified using the Morisita-Horn index. Starting from the raw public reads, TCRdb applied fastp trimming at Q25, assembled clones with MiXCR and retained in-frame beta chains. Each record represents a unique CDR3 protein, reported with the most common genes and DNA among its rows. None of the V and J calls come from the authors' own analysis; TCRdb made them. This sample is represented by over a million distinct CDR3 sequences; 36% of them were singletons. The ten largest clones take up 11% of the sample.

The rearranged segments are TRBV4-1 and TRBJ1-1, with TRBD1 tentatively as D gene (5 bases match). Sequences were obtained from peripheral blood or thyroid tissue (not recorded which). The clonotype comes from an adult man with Graves' hyperthyroidism. Here is the DNA: TGCGCCAGCAGCCTCCGGGCAGGGACGAACACTGAAGCTTTCTTT. Protein translation: CASSLRAGTNTEAFF.